This is a list of T cell receptor beta chains from one sample in a study of blood T cell repertoires in COVID-19. The assay was immunoSEQ multiplex PCR, and TCRdb's table has in-frame clones only and misses some. Here the sample spans about 200,000 clones, around three quarters being singletons. Sequencing was carried out using PBMCs or T cells enriched from blood (not recorded which). The receptors were gathered from a woman in her fifties or sixties with acute COVID-19. CDR3s include the opening cysteine and the closing phenylalanine or tryptophan. Each record gives: CDR3 DNA, CDR3 protein, clone size, D gene, J gene, V gene. The D gene is left open where the match is weak. The listing skips clone size in some rows; elsewhere it reads once, few, many or a size class.

cdr3_nt: TGTGCCACCAGTGATTCCCCTGGACAGGGCCGTCGAGAGACCCAGTACTTC
cdr3_aa: CATSDSPGQGRRETQYF
clone_size: once
d_call: TRBD1
j_call: TRBJ2-5
v_call: TRBV24-1

cdr3_nt: TGTGCCACCTCGGACAGGGTTGATGGCTACACCTTC
cdr3_aa: CATSDRVDGYTF
clone_size: -
d_call: TRBD1
j_call: TRBJ1-2
v_call: TRBV24-1

cdr3_nt: TGTGCCAGCTCTTCTCAACAGGGCCTAGAGACCCAGTACTTC
cdr3_aa: CASSSQQGLETQYF
clone_size: -
d_call: -
j_call: TRBJ2-5
v_call: TRBV18

cdr3_nt: TGTGCCAGCAGTGTAGGACCCTTGGGGCCCCCATCGCCCCAGCATTTT
cdr3_aa: CASSVGPLGPPSPQHF
clone_size: -
d_call: -
j_call: TRBJ1-5
v_call: TRBV6-1

cdr3_nt: TGTGCCAGCAGCTTAACTTCCCAAGAGACCCAGTACTTC
cdr3_aa: CASSLTSQETQYF
clone_size: -
d_call: -
j_call: TRBJ2-5
v_call: TRBV13

cdr3_nt: TGTGCCAGCTCACCCATGACAGGGTTTAATTCACCCCTCCACTTT
cdr3_aa: CASSPMTGFNSPLHF
clone_size: -
d_call: TRBD1
j_call: TRBJ1-6
v_call: TRBV18

cdr3_nt: TGTGCCAGCAGCGTAGGAGGCACCGGGGAGCTGTTTTTT
cdr3_aa: CASSVGGTGELFF
clone_size: few
d_call: -
j_call: TRBJ2-2
v_call: TRBV9

cdr3_nt: TGCGCCAGCACCCTGTGGGGGGACGGTAATGAAAAACTGTTTTTT
cdr3_aa: CASTLWGDGNEKLFF
clone_size: -
d_call: -
j_call: TRBJ1-4
v_call: TRBV5-1

cdr3_nt: TGTGCCAGCAGCTTAGGAGACAGGGGCATGCGAAATAATTCACCCCTCCACTTT
cdr3_aa: CASSLGDRGMRNNSPLHF
clone_size: few
d_call: TRBD1
j_call: TRBJ1-6
v_call: TRBV7-9

cdr3_nt: TGTGCCAGCAGCTTATTCGGCGGAATCACAGATACGCAGTATTTT
cdr3_aa: CASSLFGGITDTQYF
clone_size: -
d_call: -
j_call: TRBJ2-3
v_call: TRBV7-3

cdr3_nt: TGTGCCAGCAGCGTAGCACAGAGTAATGAAAAACTGTTTTTT
cdr3_aa: CASSVAQSNEKLFF
clone_size: -
d_call: -
j_call: TRBJ1-4
v_call: TRBV9

cdr3_nt: TGTGCCAGCAGCTCGAGCGGGGGGGCCAAGGATGAGCAGTTCTTC
cdr3_aa: CASSSSGGAKDEQFF
clone_size: -
d_call: TRBD2
j_call: TRBJ2-1
v_call: TRBV7-6

cdr3_nt: TGTGCCAGCAGCTTAGTCCCATACAATGAGCAGTTCTTC
cdr3_aa: CASSLVPYNEQFF
clone_size: -
d_call: -
j_call: TRBJ2-1
v_call: TRBV7-6

cdr3_nt: TGTGCCAGCAACCCCGGGGTGGGTGAGCAGTTCTTC
cdr3_aa: CASNPGVGEQFF
clone_size: -
d_call: -
j_call: TRBJ2-1
v_call: TRBV6-2/TRBV6-3

cdr3_nt: TGTGCCAGCAGCACCCGGGTTAGCGGGGGTACAGATACGCAGTATTTT
cdr3_aa: CASSTRVSGGTDTQYF
clone_size: -
d_call: TRBD2
j_call: TRBJ2-3
v_call: TRBV5-4

cdr3_nt: TGTGCCAGCAGCTTAGGTGAGGGTGATACGCAGTATTTT
cdr3_aa: CASSLGEGDTQYF
clone_size: once
d_call: -
j_call: TRBJ2-3
v_call: TRBV11-2

cdr3_nt: TGTGCCAGCAGCCGGACTAGCGCCAGAGATACGCAGTATTTT
cdr3_aa: CASSRTSARDTQYF
clone_size: -
d_call: TRBD2
j_call: TRBJ2-3
v_call: TRBV2

cdr3_nt: TGTGCCAGCAGCTCCCAATTTAGACAGGGAGGCGCACCCCTCCACTTT
cdr3_aa: CASSSQFRQGGAPLHF
clone_size: -
d_call: TRBD1
j_call: TRBJ1-6
v_call: TRBV7-6

cdr3_nt: TGTGCCAGCAGTCTCAACTTGGCGGATCAGCCCCAGCATTTT
cdr3_aa: CASSLNLADQPQHF
clone_size: once
d_call: -
j_call: TRBJ1-5
v_call: TRBV28

cdr3_nt: TGTGCCAGCAGTTTACCGGAGACAGGGATCGGCTACACCTTC
cdr3_aa: CASSLPETGIGYTF
clone_size: once
d_call: TRBD1
j_call: TRBJ1-2
v_call: TRBV28

cdr3_nt: TGTGCCAGCAGTTACTCCACAGGGTTGGCAGCTTTCTTT
cdr3_aa: CASSYSTGLAAFF
clone_size: -
d_call: -
j_call: TRBJ1-1
v_call: TRBV6-2/TRBV6-3

cdr3_nt: TGTGCCAGCAGCCAAGACCTTCAGGACAGGGGAGATACCGGGGAGCTGTTTTTT
cdr3_aa: CASSQDLQDRGDTGELFF
clone_size: -
d_call: TRBD1
j_call: TRBJ2-2
v_call: TRBV3-1/TRBV3-2

cdr3_nt: TGTGCCAGCAGCTTACAGGGGGCCTATAGCAATCAGCCCCAGCATTTT
cdr3_aa: CASSLQGAYSNQPQHF
clone_size: once
d_call: TRBD1
j_call: TRBJ1-5
v_call: TRBV7-2

cdr3_nt: TGTGCCAGCAGTTTTGCAGGGGTTAATGAAAAACTGTTTTTT
cdr3_aa: CASSFAGVNEKLFF
clone_size: -
d_call: -
j_call: TRBJ1-4
v_call: TRBV28

cdr3_nt: TGTGCCAGTAGTGTTCTGGGGGGGCGAGGCTACACCTTC
cdr3_aa: CASSVLGGRGYTF
clone_size: -
d_call: -
j_call: TRBJ1-2
v_call: TRBV19

cdr3_nt: TGTGCCACCGCCCCCAGCGAAAACTATGGCTACACCTTC
cdr3_aa: CATAPSENYGYTF
clone_size: few
d_call: -
j_call: TRBJ1-2
v_call: TRBV28

cdr3_nt: TGTGCCAGCAGCGGGCTTAGGGCGGGGACCACCTACAATGAGCAGTTCTTC
cdr3_aa: CASSGLRAGTTYNEQFF
clone_size: -
d_call: -
j_call: TRBJ2-1
v_call: TRBV9

cdr3_nt: TGTGCCAGCAGCGTGCCACCGGGGGGCTGGGACGGCTACACCTTC
cdr3_aa: CASSVPPGGWDGYTF
clone_size: -
d_call: -
j_call: TRBJ1-2
v_call: TRBV7-2

cdr3_nt: TGTGCCAGCAGCTTGTCAGGTTCCCATCATGGCTACACCTTC
cdr3_aa: CASSLSGSHHGYTF
clone_size: -
d_call: -
j_call: TRBJ1-2
v_call: TRBV7-9

cdr3_nt: TGTGCCAGCAGTTTTGGTGGACAGGGGGGCTATGGCTACACCTTC
cdr3_aa: CASSFGGQGGYGYTF
clone_size: -
d_call: TRBD1
j_call: TRBJ1-2
v_call: TRBV28

cdr3_nt: TGTGCCAGCAGTTTAGCGGGGTTGAATGAAAAACTGTTTTTT
cdr3_aa: CASSLAGLNEKLFF
clone_size: -
d_call: -
j_call: TRBJ1-4
v_call: TRBV27

cdr3_nt: TGTGCCAGCAGCCACCCGGCGACTAGCCTAACGAACACCGGGGAGCTGTTTTTT
cdr3_aa: CASSHPATSLTNTGELFF
clone_size: few
d_call: TRBD2
j_call: TRBJ2-2
v_call: TRBV14

cdr3_nt: TGCGCCAGCAGCTTGGGGACAGGGGTGGCGCGAGAGACCCAGTACTTC
cdr3_aa: CASSLGTGVARETQYF
clone_size: -
d_call: TRBD1
j_call: TRBJ2-5
v_call: TRBV5-1

cdr3_nt: TGTGCCAGCAGTTACTCGAGCGCGAAAACCGGGGAGCTGTTTTTT
cdr3_aa: CASSYSSAKTGELFF
clone_size: few
d_call: -
j_call: TRBJ2-2
v_call: TRBV6-2/TRBV6-3

cdr3_nt: TGCGCCAGCAGCTTGTCACACATCCAAGAGACCCAGTACTTC
cdr3_aa: CASSLSHIQETQYF
clone_size: -
d_call: -
j_call: TRBJ2-5
v_call: TRBV5-1

cdr3_nt: TGTGCCAGCAGCTTGGAGCCCGGGACAGGGGAAAAACTGTTTTTT
cdr3_aa: CASSLEPGTGEKLFF
clone_size: -
d_call: TRBD1
j_call: TRBJ1-4
v_call: TRBV5-8

cdr3_nt: TGTGCCAGCAGTTTGTGGCGGACAGGGATAGAAAAACTGTTTTTT
cdr3_aa: CASSLWRTGIEKLFF
clone_size: -
d_call: TRBD1
j_call: TRBJ1-4
v_call: TRBV28

cdr3_nt: TGTGCCAGCAGAACCCCCGGGGGGGATGAAAAACTGTTTTTT
cdr3_aa: CASRTPGGDEKLFF
clone_size: -
d_call: -
j_call: TRBJ1-4
v_call: TRBV6-5

cdr3_nt: TGTGCCAGCAGTTTATTATCAGGGAAGGTCTATGGCTACACCTTC
cdr3_aa: CASSLLSGKVYGYTF
clone_size: once
d_call: -
j_call: TRBJ1-2
v_call: TRBV28

cdr3_nt: TGTGCCAGCACCAAGGGACAGACGCCCAATTCACCCCTCCACTTT
cdr3_aa: CASTKGQTPNSPLHF
clone_size: -
d_call: TRBD1
j_call: TRBJ1-6
v_call: TRBV9

cdr3_nt: TGTGCCAGCAGCTTAGCGGGGGGGACAGAAAAACTGTTTTTT
cdr3_aa: CASSLAGGTEKLFF
clone_size: -
d_call: -
j_call: TRBJ1-4
v_call: TRBV7-9

cdr3_nt: TGTGCCACCAACAGGGGGGGCCAGCCCCAGCATTTT
cdr3_aa: CATNRGGQPQHF
clone_size: -
d_call: TRBD1
j_call: TRBJ1-5
v_call: TRBV28

cdr3_nt: TGTGCCAGCAGCTTACGTTCCCAACCGGGACAGGGACAAACTGAAGCTTTCTTT
cdr3_aa: CASSLRSQPGQGQTEAFF
clone_size: -
d_call: TRBD1
j_call: TRBJ1-1
v_call: TRBV7-9

cdr3_nt: TGTGCCAGCAGCTTAGGGGCCCAGGGGGCGCAGGGAGCTTTCTTT
cdr3_aa: CASSLGAQGAQGAFF
clone_size: -
d_call: TRBD1
j_call: TRBJ1-1
v_call: TRBV7-9

cdr3_nt: TGTGCCAGCAGGCCCGGGACAGGGGGCATGCAGCCCCAGCATTTT
cdr3_aa: CASRPGTGGMQPQHF
clone_size: once
d_call: TRBD1
j_call: TRBJ1-5
v_call: TRBV6-5

cdr3_nt: TGTGCCAGCAGCCAAGATATTCGGATTCCTGAGGATGAAAAACTGTTTTTT
cdr3_aa: CASSQDIRIPEDEKLFF
clone_size: -
d_call: -
j_call: TRBJ1-4
v_call: TRBV4-2

cdr3_nt: TGTGCCAGCAGTCAGGACAGGGGTTGGTTAGCTTTCTTT
cdr3_aa: CASSQDRGWLAFF
clone_size: -
d_call: TRBD1
j_call: TRBJ1-1
v_call: TRBV27

cdr3_nt: TGCGCCAGCAGCGCCGGTTTGGTGGAGACCCAGTACTTC
cdr3_aa: CASSAGLVETQYF
clone_size: -
d_call: -
j_call: TRBJ2-5
v_call: TRBV5-1

cdr3_nt: TGTGCCAGCAGTTTATTAGGGACTAGCAGCGGGGAGCTGTTTTTT
cdr3_aa: CASSLLGTSSGELFF
clone_size: -
d_call: TRBD2
j_call: TRBJ2-2
v_call: TRBV28

cdr3_nt: TGTGCCAGCAGTCGGACAGGGGTCGGTGAAAAACTGTTTTTT
cdr3_aa: CASSRTGVGEKLFF
clone_size: -
d_call: TRBD1
j_call: TRBJ1-4
v_call: TRBV2

cdr3_nt: TGTGCCTGGAGTGTCCCCCAGAACTATGGCTACACCTTC
cdr3_aa: CAWSVPQNYGYTF
clone_size: -
d_call: -
j_call: TRBJ1-2
v_call: TRBV30

cdr3_nt: TGTGCCACCAGTGATGTAGCGGGGGGGCGGGAGACCCAGTACTTC
cdr3_aa: CATSDVAGGRETQYF
clone_size: -
d_call: TRBD2
j_call: TRBJ2-5
v_call: TRBV24-1

cdr3_nt: TGTGCCAGCAGCCAAGATTTCGGGGGACGGTATGGCTACACCTTC
cdr3_aa: CASSQDFGGRYGYTF
clone_size: once
d_call: -
j_call: TRBJ1-2
v_call: TRBV3-1/TRBV3-2

cdr3_nt: TGTGCCAGCGGGGACAGGGGCGGGAAGCCCCAGCATTTT
cdr3_aa: CASGDRGGKPQHF
clone_size: -
d_call: TRBD1
j_call: TRBJ1-5
v_call: TRBV6-5

cdr3_nt: TGCAGCGTTGCAAGGGGGCTCCAAGAGACCCAGTACTTC
cdr3_aa: CSVARGLQETQYF
clone_size: -
d_call: TRBD1
j_call: TRBJ2-5
v_call: TRBV29-1